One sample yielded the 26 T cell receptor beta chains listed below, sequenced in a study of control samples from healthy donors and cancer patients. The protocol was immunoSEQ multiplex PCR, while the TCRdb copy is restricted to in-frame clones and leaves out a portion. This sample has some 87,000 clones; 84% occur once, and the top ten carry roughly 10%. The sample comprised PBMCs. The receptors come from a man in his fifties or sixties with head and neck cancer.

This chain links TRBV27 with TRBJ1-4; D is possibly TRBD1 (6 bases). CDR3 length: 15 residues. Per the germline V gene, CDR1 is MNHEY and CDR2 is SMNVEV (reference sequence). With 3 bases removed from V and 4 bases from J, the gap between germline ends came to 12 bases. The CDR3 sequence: CASSLSGAYNEKLFF. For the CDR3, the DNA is TGTGCCAGCAGTTTGTCGGGGGCCTATAATGAAAAACTGTTTTTT.

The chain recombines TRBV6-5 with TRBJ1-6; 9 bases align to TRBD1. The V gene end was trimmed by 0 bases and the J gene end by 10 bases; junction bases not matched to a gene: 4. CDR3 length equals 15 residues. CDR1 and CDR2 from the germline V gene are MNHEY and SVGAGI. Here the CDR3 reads CASSYSRQGGSPLHF. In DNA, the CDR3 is TGTGCCAGCAGTTACTCCCGACAGGGGGGATCACCCCTCCACTTT.

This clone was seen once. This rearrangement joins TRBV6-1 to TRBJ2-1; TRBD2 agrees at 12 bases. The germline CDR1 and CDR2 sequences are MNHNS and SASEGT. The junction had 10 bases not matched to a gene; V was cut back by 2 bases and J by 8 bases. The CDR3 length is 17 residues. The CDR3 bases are TGTGCCAGCAGTGAATTATTCGGACTAGCGGGATTGGATGAGCAGTTCTTC. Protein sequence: CASSELFGLAGLDEQFF.

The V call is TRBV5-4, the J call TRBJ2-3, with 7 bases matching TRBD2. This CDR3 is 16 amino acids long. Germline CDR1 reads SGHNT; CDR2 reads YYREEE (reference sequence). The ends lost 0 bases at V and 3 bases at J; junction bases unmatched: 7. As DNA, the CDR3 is TGTGCCAGCAGCTTGGCCTTGCGGGAGATGACAGATACGCAGTATTTT. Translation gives CASSLALREMTDTQYF.

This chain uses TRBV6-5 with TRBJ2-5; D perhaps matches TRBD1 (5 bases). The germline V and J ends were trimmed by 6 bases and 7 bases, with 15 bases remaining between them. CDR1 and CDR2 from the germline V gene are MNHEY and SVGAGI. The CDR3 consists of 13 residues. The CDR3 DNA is TGTGCCAGCAGCCGACAGTTAACGGGGACCCAGTACTTC. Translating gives CASSRQLTGTQYF.

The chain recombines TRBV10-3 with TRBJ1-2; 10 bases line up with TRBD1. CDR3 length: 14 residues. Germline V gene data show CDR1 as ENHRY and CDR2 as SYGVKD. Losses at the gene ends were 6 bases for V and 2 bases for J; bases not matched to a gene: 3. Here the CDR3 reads CAIRGQGGNYGYTF. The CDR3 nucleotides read TGTGCCATCAGAGGACAGGGGGGGAACTATGGCTACACCTTC.

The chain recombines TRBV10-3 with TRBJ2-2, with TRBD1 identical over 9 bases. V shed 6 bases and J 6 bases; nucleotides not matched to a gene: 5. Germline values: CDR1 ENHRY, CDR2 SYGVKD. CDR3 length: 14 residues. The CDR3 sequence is CAISWTGAPGELFF. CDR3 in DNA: TGTGCCATCAGCTGGACAGGGGCCCCCGGGGAGCTGTTTTTT.

The CDR3 nucleotides are TGTGCCAGCAGCTTCGGGACAGGGAATTACAATGAGCAGTTCTTC. Protein sequence: CASSFGTGNYNEQFF. The chain couples TRBV7-2 to TRBJ2-1; 9 nucleotides match TRBD1. CDR3 size: 15 residues. V lost 3 bases and J lost 4; bases outside the gene matches: 4. Germline V gene data show CDR1 as SGHTA and CDR2 as FQGNSA. Combining the CDR3 with reference TRBV7-2 and TRBJ2-1 gives the whole variable domain GAGVSQSPSNKVTEKGKDVELRCDPISGHTALYWYRQSLGQGLEFLIYFQGNSAPDKSGLPSDRFSAERTGGSVSTLTIQRTQQEDSAVYLCASSFGTGNYNEQFFGPGTRLTVL.

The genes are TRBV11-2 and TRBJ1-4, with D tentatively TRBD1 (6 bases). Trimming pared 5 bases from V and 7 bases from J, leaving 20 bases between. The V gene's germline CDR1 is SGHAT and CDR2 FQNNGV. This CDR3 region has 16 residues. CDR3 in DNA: TGTGCCAGCAGCCCACGTAACAGGGCAGCGGTTGAAAAACTGTTTTTT. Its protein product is CASSPRNRAAVEKLFF. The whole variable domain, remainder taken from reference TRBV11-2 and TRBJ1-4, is EAGVAQSPRYKIIEKRQSVAFWCNPISGHATLYWYQQILGQGPKLLIQFQNNGVVDDSQLPKDRFSAERLKGVDSTLKIQPAKLEDSAVYLCASSPRNRAAVEKLFFGSGTQLSVL.

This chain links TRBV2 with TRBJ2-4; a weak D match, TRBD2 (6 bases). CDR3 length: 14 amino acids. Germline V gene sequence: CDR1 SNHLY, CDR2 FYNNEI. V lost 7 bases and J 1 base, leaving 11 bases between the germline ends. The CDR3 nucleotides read TGTGCCAGCATGGACGGAGGGGCCAAAAACATTCAGTACTTC. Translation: CASMDGGAKNIQYF.

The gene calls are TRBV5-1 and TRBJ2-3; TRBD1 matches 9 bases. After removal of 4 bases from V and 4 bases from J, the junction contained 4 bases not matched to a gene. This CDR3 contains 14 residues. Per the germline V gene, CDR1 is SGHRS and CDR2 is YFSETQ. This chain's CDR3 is CASSVTGGADTQYF. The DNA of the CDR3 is TGCGCCAGCAGCGTGACAGGGGGGGCAGATACGCAGTATTTT.

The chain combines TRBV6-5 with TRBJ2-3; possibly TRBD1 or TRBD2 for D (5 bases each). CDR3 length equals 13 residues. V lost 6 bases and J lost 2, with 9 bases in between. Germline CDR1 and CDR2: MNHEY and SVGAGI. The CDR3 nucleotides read TGTGCCAGCAGCATGGGGACCACAGATACGCAGTATTTT. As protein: CASSMGTTDTQYF.

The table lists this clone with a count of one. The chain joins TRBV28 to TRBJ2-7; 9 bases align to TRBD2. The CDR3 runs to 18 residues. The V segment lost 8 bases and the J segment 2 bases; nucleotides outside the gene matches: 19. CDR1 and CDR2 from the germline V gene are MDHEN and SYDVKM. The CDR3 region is CASFPFWLAGVKTYEQYF. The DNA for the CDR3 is TGTGCCAGCTTTCCTTTCTGGTTAGCGGGAGTCAAAACCTACGAGCAGTACTTC.

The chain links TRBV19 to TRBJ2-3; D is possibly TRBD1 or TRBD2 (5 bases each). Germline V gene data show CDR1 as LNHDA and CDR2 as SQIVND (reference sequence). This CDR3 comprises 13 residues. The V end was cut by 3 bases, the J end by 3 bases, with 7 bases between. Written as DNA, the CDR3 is TGTGCCAGTAGTATTGGGGGAACAGATACGCAGTATTTT. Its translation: CASSIGGTDTQYF.

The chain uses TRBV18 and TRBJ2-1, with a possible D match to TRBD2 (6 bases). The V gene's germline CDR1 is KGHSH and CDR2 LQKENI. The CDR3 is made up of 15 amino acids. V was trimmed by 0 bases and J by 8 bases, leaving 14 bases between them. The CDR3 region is CASSPPAGSDHEQFF. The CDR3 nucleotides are TGTGCCAGCTCACCACCGGCCGGGAGTGATCATGAGCAGTTCTTC.

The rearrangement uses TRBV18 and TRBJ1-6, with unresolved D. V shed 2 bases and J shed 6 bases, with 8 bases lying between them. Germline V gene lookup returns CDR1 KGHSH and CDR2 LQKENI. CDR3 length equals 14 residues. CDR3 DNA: TGTGCCAGCTCACCAAGGCAGACTAATTCACCCCTCCACTTT. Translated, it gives CASSPRQTNSPLHF.

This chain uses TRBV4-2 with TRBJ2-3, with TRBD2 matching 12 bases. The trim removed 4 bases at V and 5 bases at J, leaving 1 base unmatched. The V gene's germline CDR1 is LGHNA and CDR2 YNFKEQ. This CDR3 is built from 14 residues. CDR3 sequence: CASSPTSGGDTQYF. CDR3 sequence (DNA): TGTGCCAGCAGCCCGACTAGCGGGGGAGATACGCAGTATTTT.

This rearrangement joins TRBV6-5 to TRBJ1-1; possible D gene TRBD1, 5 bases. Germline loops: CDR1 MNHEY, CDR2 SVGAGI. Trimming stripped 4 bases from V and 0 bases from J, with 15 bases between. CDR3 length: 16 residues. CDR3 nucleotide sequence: TGTGCCAGCAGTTTAACTAAGGGACGGCTGAACACTGAAGCTTTCTTT. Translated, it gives CASSLTKGRLNTEAFF.

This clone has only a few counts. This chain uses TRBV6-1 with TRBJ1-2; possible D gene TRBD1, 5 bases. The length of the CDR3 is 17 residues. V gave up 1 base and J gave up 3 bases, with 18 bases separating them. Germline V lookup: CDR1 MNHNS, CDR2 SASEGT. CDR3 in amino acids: CASSEGPRRDPYYGYTF. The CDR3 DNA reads TGTGCCAGCAGTGAAGGACCCAGGAGGGACCCTTACTATGGCTACACCTTC.

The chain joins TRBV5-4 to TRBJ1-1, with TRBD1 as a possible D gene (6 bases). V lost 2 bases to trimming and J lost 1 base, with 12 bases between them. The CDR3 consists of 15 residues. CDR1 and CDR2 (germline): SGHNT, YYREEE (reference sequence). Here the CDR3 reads CASSLLGQRNTEAFF. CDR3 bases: TGTGCCAGCAGCTTATTAGGACAGAGGAACACTGAAGCTTTCTTT.

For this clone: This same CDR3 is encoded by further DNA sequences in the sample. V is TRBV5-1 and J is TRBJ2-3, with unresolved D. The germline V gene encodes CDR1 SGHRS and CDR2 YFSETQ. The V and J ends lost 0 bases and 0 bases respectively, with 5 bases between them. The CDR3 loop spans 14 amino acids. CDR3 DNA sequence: TGCGCCAGCAGCTTGGGTGGGAGCACAGATACGCAGTATTTT. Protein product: CASSLGGSTDTQYF.

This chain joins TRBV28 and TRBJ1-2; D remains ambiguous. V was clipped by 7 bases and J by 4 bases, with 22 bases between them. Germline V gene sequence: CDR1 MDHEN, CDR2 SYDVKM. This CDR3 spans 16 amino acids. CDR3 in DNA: TGTGCCAGCACCTCCGTGGGCGAAGGGAGGGCCTATGGCTACACCTTC. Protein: CASTSVGEGRAYGYTF.

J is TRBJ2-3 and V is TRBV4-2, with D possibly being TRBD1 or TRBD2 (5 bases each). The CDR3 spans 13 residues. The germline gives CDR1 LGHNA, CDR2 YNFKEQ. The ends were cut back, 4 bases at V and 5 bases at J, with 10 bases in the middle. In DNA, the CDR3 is TGTGCCAGCAGCCCCGGGGCCGGAGATACGCAGTATTTT. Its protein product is CASSPGAGDTQYF.

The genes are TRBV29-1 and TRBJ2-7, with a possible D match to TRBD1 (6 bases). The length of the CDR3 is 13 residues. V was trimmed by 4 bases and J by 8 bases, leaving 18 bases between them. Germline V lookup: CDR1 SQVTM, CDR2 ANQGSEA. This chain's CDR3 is CSVGGQGSTKQYF. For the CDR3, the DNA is TGCAGCGTTGGGGGGCAGGGGTCGACCAAGCAGTACTTC.

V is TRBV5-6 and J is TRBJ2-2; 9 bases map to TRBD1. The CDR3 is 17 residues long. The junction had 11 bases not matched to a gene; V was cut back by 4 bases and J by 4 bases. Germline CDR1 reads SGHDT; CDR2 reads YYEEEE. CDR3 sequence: CASSPIGDRDGTGELFF. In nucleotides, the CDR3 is TGTGCCAGCAGCCCAATAGGGGACAGGGATGGCACCGGGGAGCTGTTTTTT. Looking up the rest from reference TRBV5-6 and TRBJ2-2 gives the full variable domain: DAGVTQSPTHLIKTRGQQVTLRCSPKSGHDTVSWYQQALGQGPQFIFQYYEEEERQRGNFPDRFSGHQFPNYSSELNVNALLLGDSALYLCASSPIGDRDGTGELFFGEGSRLTVL.

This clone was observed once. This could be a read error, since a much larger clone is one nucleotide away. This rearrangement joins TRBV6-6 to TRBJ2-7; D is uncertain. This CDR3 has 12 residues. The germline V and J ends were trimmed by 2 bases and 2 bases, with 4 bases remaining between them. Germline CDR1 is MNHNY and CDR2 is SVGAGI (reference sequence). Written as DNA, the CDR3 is TGTGCCAGCAGTTACCCAACCTACGAGCAGTACTTC. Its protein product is CASSYPTYEQYF.